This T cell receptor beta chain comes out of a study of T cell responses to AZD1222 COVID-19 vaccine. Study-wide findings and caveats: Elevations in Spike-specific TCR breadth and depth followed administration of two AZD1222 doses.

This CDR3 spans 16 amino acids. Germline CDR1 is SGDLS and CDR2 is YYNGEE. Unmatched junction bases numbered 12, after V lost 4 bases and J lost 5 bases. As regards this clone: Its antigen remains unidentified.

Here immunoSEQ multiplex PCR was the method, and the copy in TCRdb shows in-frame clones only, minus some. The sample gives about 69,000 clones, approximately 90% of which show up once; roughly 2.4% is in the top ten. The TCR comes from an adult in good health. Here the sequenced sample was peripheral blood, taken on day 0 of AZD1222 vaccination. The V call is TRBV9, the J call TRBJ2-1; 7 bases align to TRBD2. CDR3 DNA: TGTGCCAGCAGCCCGCCTCGGGCGGGAGCGAACAATGAGCAGTTCTTC. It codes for CASSPPRAGANNEQFF.